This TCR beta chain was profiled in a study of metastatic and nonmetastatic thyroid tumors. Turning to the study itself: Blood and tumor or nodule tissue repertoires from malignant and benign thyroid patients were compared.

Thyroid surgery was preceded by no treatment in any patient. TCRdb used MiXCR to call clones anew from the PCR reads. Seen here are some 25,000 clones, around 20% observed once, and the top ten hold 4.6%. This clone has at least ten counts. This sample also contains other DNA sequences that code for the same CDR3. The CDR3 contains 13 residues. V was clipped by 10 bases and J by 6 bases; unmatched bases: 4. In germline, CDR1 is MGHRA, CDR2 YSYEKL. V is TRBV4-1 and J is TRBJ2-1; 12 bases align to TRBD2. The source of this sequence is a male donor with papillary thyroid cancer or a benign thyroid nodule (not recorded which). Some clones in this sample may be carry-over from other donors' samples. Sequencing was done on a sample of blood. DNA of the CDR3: TGCGCCACCCTAGCGGGAGGGGGCAATGAGCAGTTCTTC. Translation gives CATLAGGGNEQFF.